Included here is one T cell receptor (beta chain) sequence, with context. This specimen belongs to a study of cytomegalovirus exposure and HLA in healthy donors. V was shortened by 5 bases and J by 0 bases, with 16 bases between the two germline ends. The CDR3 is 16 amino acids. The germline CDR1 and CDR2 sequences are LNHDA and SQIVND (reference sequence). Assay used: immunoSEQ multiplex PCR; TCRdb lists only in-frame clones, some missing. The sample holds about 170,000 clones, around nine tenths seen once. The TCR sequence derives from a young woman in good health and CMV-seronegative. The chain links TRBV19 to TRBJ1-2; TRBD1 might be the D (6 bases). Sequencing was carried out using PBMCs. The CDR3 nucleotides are TGTGCCAGTAGTCCGCCGGACAGCTTTCCTAACTATGGCTACACCTTC. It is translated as CASSPPDSFPNYGYTF.